A single T cell receptor (beta chain) is shown here with its context. Germline CDR1 MNHEY, CDR2 SVGAGI. The CDR3 extends over 14 amino acids. Between the trimmed V and J ends, which lost 2 bases and 8 bases, there was a span of 15 bases. The sample is drawn from a study of blood T cell repertoires in COVID-19. At the level of the study: Material from acute and convalescent COVID-19 was sourced from the United States, Italy and Spain.

Assay used: immunoSEQ multiplex PCR; TCRdb lists only in-frame clones, some missing. The data contain about 120,000 clones, approximately 90% of them singletons. The origin of this receptor is a woman older than 75 with acute or convalescent COVID-19. The rearrangement links TRBV6-5 to TRBJ1-2; weak D call: TRBD1 (6 bases). Sequencing used peripheral blood. CDR3 protein: CASSYGLSGDGYTF. In nucleotides, the CDR3 is TGTGCCAGCAGTTACGGGTTATCAGGGGACGGCTACACCTTC.